This is a list of T cell receptor beta chains from one sample in a study of blood T cells in healthy people across ages. TCRdb itself ran the 5' RACE reads through MiXCR, one entry per CDR3 protein. The sample lists 600,000 to 850,000 distinct CDR3 sequences, 20% to 25% seen once, with 9.4% in the top ten. This sample also belongs to another study, concerning T cells of mothers and their children.

Sequenced input: blood. These receptors came from a boy between 10 and 17 years old in good health. CDR3s include the opening cysteine and the closing phenylalanine or tryptophan. Each record gives: CDR3 DNA, CDR3 protein, D gene, V gene, clone size, J gene. D genes are given only for firm matches. Size values are once, few and many counts, or a class for expanded clones, and some rows have none.

CDR3 DNA: TGTGCCAGCAGCTTGGGACTTCTCGGGCAGACCCAGTACTTC
CDR3 protein: CASSLGLLGQTQYF
D gene: NA
V gene: TRBV7-8
clone size: once
J gene: TRBJ2-5

CDR3 DNA: TGCAGCGTTGAACCAGCGGCGGAGACCCAGTACTTC
CDR3 protein: CSVEPAAETQYF
D gene: NA
V gene: TRBV29-1
clone size: NA
J gene: TRBJ2-5

CDR3 DNA: TGCGCCAGCAGCCAAGACAGGGGTTTGAATTCACCCCTCCACTTT
CDR3 protein: CASSQDRGLNSPLHF
D gene: NA
V gene: TRBV4-3
clone size: NA
J gene: TRBJ1-6

CDR3 DNA: TGTGCCAGCAGTTTTACCGTACTAGGTTTCAATGAGCAGTTCTTC
CDR3 protein: CASSFTVLGFNEQFF
D gene: NA
V gene: TRBV27
clone size: few
J gene: TRBJ2-1

CDR3 DNA: TGTGCCAGCAGTTTTATGGGACAAAAAGAGACCCAGTACTTC
CDR3 protein: CASSFMGQKETQYF
D gene: NA
V gene: TRBV12-3/TRBV12-4
clone size: NA
J gene: TRBJ2-5

CDR3 DNA: TGTGCCACCAGTGATGACAGCACCCAAGAGACCCAGTACTTC
CDR3 protein: CATSDDSTQETQYF
D gene: NA
V gene: TRBV24-1
clone size: NA
J gene: TRBJ2-5

CDR3 DNA: TGTGCCAGTCGTCGTCAGGGTGTCGAGCAGTACTTC
CDR3 protein: CASRRQGVEQYF
D gene: NA
V gene: TRBV25-1
clone size: few
J gene: TRBJ2-7

CDR3 DNA: TGTGCCAGCAGTGAAGGGAGACTAGCGGGGGGGTATTCCTACAATGAGCAGTTCTTC
CDR3 protein: CASSEGRLAGGYSYNEQFF
D gene: TRBD2
V gene: TRBV6-1
clone size: few
J gene: TRBJ2-1

CDR3 DNA: TGTGCCAGCAGTACCATGGGGTACGAGCAGTACTTC
CDR3 protein: CASSTMGYEQYF
D gene: NA
V gene: TRBV12-3/TRBV12-4
clone size: few
J gene: TRBJ2-7

CDR3 DNA: TGTGCCAGCAGCACTCGCTCGGTGGTTACTGAAGCTTTCTTT
CDR3 protein: CASSTRSVVTEAFF
D gene: NA
V gene: TRBV5-6
clone size: NA
J gene: TRBJ1-1

CDR3 DNA: TGTGCCATCACGGCCCAGGCCCTTTCTGAGCAGTACTTC
CDR3 protein: CAITAQALSEQYF
D gene: NA
V gene: TRBV10-3
clone size: NA
J gene: TRBJ2-5

CDR3 DNA: TGTGCCAGCAGCTTGGGACGTATGAGGAGCCAAGAGACCCAGTACTTC
CDR3 protein: CASSLGRMRSQETQYF
D gene: NA
V gene: TRBV7-8
clone size: few
J gene: TRBJ2-5

CDR3 DNA: TGCAGCGTTGACCCTAACAGGGGCAGGAACTATGGCTACACCTTC
CDR3 protein: CSVDPNRGRNYGYTF
D gene: TRBD1
V gene: TRBV29-1
clone size: NA
J gene: TRBJ1-2

CDR3 DNA: TGTGCCAGCAGCCAGTTGGAGCGCGTGGGAGCCGAAGAGACCCAGTACTTC
CDR3 protein: CASSQLERVGAEETQYF
D gene: NA
V gene: TRBV3-1
clone size: NA
J gene: TRBJ2-5

CDR3 DNA: TGCGCCAGCAGCTTACGGCTCCTAGGGGAGACCCAGTACTTC
CDR3 protein: CASSLRLLGETQYF
D gene: NA
V gene: TRBV5-1
clone size: many
J gene: TRBJ2-5

CDR3 DNA: TGTGCTAACAGCTGGGGGCTCGAACACACCGGGGAGCTGTTCTTT
CDR3 protein: CANSWGLEHTGELFF
D gene: NA
V gene: TRBV30
clone size: NA
J gene: TRBJ2-2

CDR3 DNA: TGTGCCAGCGCCGGACCGGGAGTGGGCTCCTACAATGAGCAGTTCTTC
CDR3 protein: CASAGPGVGSYNEQFF
D gene: NA
V gene: TRBV3-1
clone size: NA
J gene: TRBJ2-1

CDR3 DNA: TGCGCCAGCAGCTTGGAGCAGGGTTGGTATGGCTACACCTTC
CDR3 protein: CASSLEQGWYGYTF
D gene: NA
V gene: TRBV5-1
clone size: NA
J gene: TRBJ1-2

CDR3 DNA: TGCAGTGCTCCCCGTCAAGCGGGAGGAAACATTCAGTACTTC
CDR3 protein: CSAPRQAGGNIQYF
D gene: TRBD2
V gene: TRBV20-1
clone size: NA
J gene: TRBJ2-4

CDR3 DNA: TGTGCCAGCAGCCTTCCCGGGACAGGGCAATACGAGCAGTACTTC
CDR3 protein: CASSLPGTGQYEQYF
D gene: TRBD1
V gene: TRBV3-1
clone size: few
J gene: TRBJ2-7

CDR3 DNA: TGTGCCACCCCCCGGGACAGGGGGGAGGGACAAGAGACCCAGTACTTC
CDR3 protein: CATPRDRGEGQETQYF
D gene: TRBD1
V gene: TRBV28
clone size: NA
J gene: TRBJ2-5

CDR3 DNA: TGTGCCAGCAGCTCAACAGGGGCCTCTGGAAACACCATATATTTT
CDR3 protein: CASSSTGASGNTIYF
D gene: TRBD1
V gene: TRBV4-2
clone size: NA
J gene: TRBJ1-3

CDR3 DNA: TGTGCCAGCAGTCCGACAGGGAGAGACTCACCCCTCCACTTT
CDR3 protein: CASSPTGRDSPLHF
D gene: TRBD1
V gene: TRBV12-3/TRBV12-4
clone size: few
J gene: TRBJ1-6

CDR3 DNA: TGTGCCAGCAGCGTAGAGGTCCTAGACAATGAGCAGTTCTTC
CDR3 protein: CASSVEVLDNEQFF
D gene: NA
V gene: TRBV9
clone size: NA
J gene: TRBJ2-1

CDR3 DNA: TGTGCCAGCAGCACTCAGACAGGAAAGCAGTACTTC
CDR3 protein: CASSTQTGKQYF
D gene: NA
V gene: TRBV7-9
clone size: NA
J gene: TRBJ2-7

CDR3 DNA: TGCGCCAGCAGCCAAGATTTTGGGCAGCCTTGGTCCAAACTGTTTTTT
CDR3 protein: CASSQDFGQPWSKLFF
D gene: NA
V gene: TRBV4-3
clone size: NA
J gene: TRBJ1-4

CDR3 DNA: TGTGCCATTAAACGGGGGGGCGGTCGCAATGAGCAGTTCTTC
CDR3 protein: CAIKRGGGRNEQFF
D gene: TRBD2
V gene: TRBV12-3/TRBV12-4
clone size: NA
J gene: TRBJ2-1

CDR3 DNA: TGCGCCAGCAGCTTGGCCTCGGGACAGGGGTACGAGCAGTACTTC
CDR3 protein: CASSLASGQGYEQYF
D gene: TRBD1
V gene: TRBV5-1
clone size: few
J gene: TRBJ2-7

CDR3 DNA: TGTGCCAGCAGATCGGGAGACCTAGTAAGAAATGAGCAGTTCTTC
CDR3 protein: CASRSGDLVRNEQFF
D gene: NA
V gene: TRBV12-3/TRBV12-4
clone size: NA
J gene: TRBJ2-1

CDR3 DNA: TGCAGTGCTAGAGGGCAGGGGTACTACGAGCAGTACTTC
CDR3 protein: CSARGQGYYEQYF
D gene: NA
V gene: TRBV20-1
clone size: few
J gene: TRBJ2-7

CDR3 DNA: TGTGCCAGCAGTTACTTCTGGGACAGGGGATACGAGCAGTACTTC
CDR3 protein: CASSYFWDRGYEQYF
D gene: TRBD1
V gene: TRBV6-5
clone size: few
J gene: TRBJ2-7

CDR3 DNA: TGCAGTGTGAGCGAGGGACTAGCGTCCTACAATGAGCAGTTCTTC
CDR3 protein: CSVSEGLASYNEQFF
D gene: TRBD2
V gene: TRBV20-1
clone size: NA
J gene: TRBJ2-1

CDR3 DNA: TGTGCCAGCAGCCCAGACAGCGGGACGGTTGAGCAGTTCTTC
CDR3 protein: CASSPDSGTVEQFF
D gene: TRBD2
V gene: TRBV11-2
clone size: NA
J gene: TRBJ2-1

CDR3 DNA: TGTGCCAGCAGTGAAACGCGTCCCCAGTACTTC
CDR3 protein: CASSETRPQYF
D gene: NA
V gene: TRBV6-1
clone size: NA
J gene: TRBJ2-5

CDR3 DNA: TGCAGAGAGCCGGGGGCATTGAGGTATAATTCACCCCTCCACTTT
CDR3 protein: CREPGALRYNSPLHF
D gene: NA
V gene: TRBV20-1
clone size: NA
J gene: TRBJ1-6

CDR3 DNA: TGTGCCAGCAGTTGGGGACAGGACACTGAAGCTTTCTTT
CDR3 protein: CASSWGQDTEAFF
D gene: TRBD1
V gene: TRBV6-6
clone size: NA
J gene: TRBJ1-1

CDR3 DNA: TGCAGCGTCACAGCGGGGGTATCTGGGGCCCAGTACTTC
CDR3 protein: CSVTAGVSGAQYF
D gene: TRBD2
V gene: TRBV29-1
clone size: many
J gene: TRBJ2-5

CDR3 DNA: TGTGCCAGCAGCTTCGGGAGGGGAGCGGAGATTCAACACGAGCAGTACTTC
CDR3 protein: CASSFGRGAEIQHEQYF
D gene: TRBD2
V gene: TRBV5-6
clone size: few
J gene: TRBJ2-7

CDR3 DNA: TGTGCCAGCAGCCCGATTAGCAGGACAGTAGCTAACTATGGCTACACCTTC
CDR3 protein: CASSPISRTVANYGYTF
D gene: NA
V gene: TRBV7-9
clone size: NA
J gene: TRBJ1-2

CDR3 DNA: TGTGCCAGCAGCCCCTTAGGCAGGGAGTCCTACAATGAGCAGTTCTTC
CDR3 protein: CASSPLGRESYNEQFF
D gene: NA
V gene: TRBV14
clone size: many
J gene: TRBJ2-1

CDR3 DNA: TGCGCCAGCAGCCAAGTTGGGGTTGTAGGGACCCAGTACTTC
CDR3 protein: CASSQVGVVGTQYF
D gene: NA
V gene: TRBV4-1
clone size: NA
J gene: TRBJ2-5

CDR3 DNA: TGTGCCAGCAGCAAGGGCCCCACGACCAACACAGATACGCAGTATTTT
CDR3 protein: CASSKGPTTNTDTQYF
D gene: NA
V gene: TRBV5-5
clone size: few
J gene: TRBJ2-3

CDR3 DNA: TGTGCCAGCAGCACAGCCGGACTTCGAGGGATAACCCAGTACTTC
CDR3 protein: CASSTAGLRGITQYF
D gene: NA
V gene: TRBV7-9
clone size: few
J gene: TRBJ2-5

CDR3 DNA: TGTGCCAGCAGTGACCCTGGGACAGTTGGAAACACCATATATTTT
CDR3 protein: CASSDPGTVGNTIYF
D gene: TRBD1
V gene: TRBV25-1
clone size: few
J gene: TRBJ1-3

CDR3 DNA: TGTGCCAGCAGGGATACAGGGGCCCTTAACACCGGGGAGCTGTTTTTT
CDR3 protein: CASRDTGALNTGELFF
D gene: TRBD1
V gene: TRBV6-1
clone size: few
J gene: TRBJ2-2

CDR3 DNA: TGTGCCAGCAGTGACCCGCTTGGTAGCGGGAGGGCCCCGTCCTACGAGCAGTACTTC
CDR3 protein: CASSDPLGSGRAPSYEQYF
D gene: TRBD2
V gene: TRBV2
clone size: few
J gene: TRBJ2-7